This TCR beta chain emerged from a study of a mutant IDH1 vaccine in newly diagnosed glioma. Study details: Patients got their first vaccination 4-6 weeks after radiotherapy alone, or with temozolomide cycles. Treated individuals were about 60% male and around 40% female, averaging approximately 40 years of age. Before enrollment, the patients had been treated with radiotherapy alone, temozolomide alone, or both together. Most of them had received both.

Described time point: week 47, end of study. Doses comprised 300 ug of mutant IDH1 20-mer peptide each, plus topical imiquimod. Donors' newly diagnosed IDH1-mutant WHO grade 3 or 4 astrocytomas lacked nuclear ATRX. Here immunoSEQ multiplex PCR was the method, and the copy in TCRdb shows in-frame clones only, minus some. The sample contains approximately 56,000 clones, roughly 75% of which appear only once. Germline V gene sequence: CDR1 SGHNT, CDR2 YYREEE (reference sequence). Trimming stripped 2 bases from V and 4 bases from J, with 15 bases between. The CDR3 contains 15 residues. With respect to this clone: As yet, its antigen is unknown.

The rearrangement uses TRBV5-4 and TRBJ1-1; D gene uncertain. The specimen comprised PBMCs, sampled from a glioma patient whose treatment included an IDH1 peptide vaccine. The source is a man between 50 and 59 years old with glioma. The chain's CDR3 is CASSLGTRYGTEAFF. The DNA for the CDR3 is TGTGCCAGCAGCTTAGGAACCAGGTACGGCACTGAAGCTTTCTTT.